Listed below are T cell receptor beta chains from one sample, sequenced in a study of CD8 T cells in Susac syndrome. TCRdb fed the immunoSEQ multiplex PCR reads into MiXCR, producing one record per CDR3 protein. The sample carries 200,000 to 300,000 distinct CDR3 sequences, almost 97% recorded once. Source material: CD4+ T cells from PBMCs. The receptors stem from a human donor with Susac syndrome. The CDR3 runs from the conserved cysteine through the conserved F or W. The D gene is left open where the match is weak. Some rows mark clone size as missing; the rest say once, few, many or name a class of expanded clone.

d_call	v_call	j_call	clone_size	cdr3_nt	cdr3_aa
.	TRBV5-1	TRBJ1-3	once	TGCGCCAGCAGCTCCGGGCCCTCTGGAAACACCATATATTTT	CASSSGPSGNTIYF
.	TRBV28	TRBJ2-7	.	TGTGCCAGCAGTCGAACTTCCTACGAGCAGTACTTC	CASSRTSYEQYF
TRBD2	TRBV13	TRBJ2-1	.	TGTGCCAGCAGCCCCCCACCCTGGACTAGCGGGAACCACAATGAGCAGTTCTTC	CASSPPPWTSGNHNEQFF
TRBD2	TRBV11-3	TRBJ2-1	.	TGTGCCAGCAACCGGGGGGTAGTAGACCACAATGAGCAGTTCTTC	CASNRGVVDHNEQFF
TRBD1	TRBV29-1	TRBJ2-7	once	TGCAGCGTTGACAGGGGGAGAGTCTACGAGCAGTACTTC	CSVDRGRVYEQYF
.	TRBV20-1	TRBJ1-1	.	TGCAGTGCTAGAATCAGGGGAGCTGAAGCTTTCTTT	CSARIRGAEAFF
.	TRBV30	TRBJ1-5	.	TGTGCCTGGAGTGTACTGGGGGGAAGTCAGCCCCAGCATTTT	CAWSVLGGSQPQHF
TRBD1	TRBV7-9	TRBJ2-5	.	TGTGCCAGCAGCTTAGAACAGGGGACGGAGACCCAGTACTTC	CASSLEQGTETQYF
.	TRBV5-1	TRBJ2-3	once	TGCGCCAGCAGCTTGGGGGCCTTGCAGTATTTT	CASSLGALQYF
TRBD1	TRBV27	TRBJ1-5	.	TGTGCCAGCAAACCGAGCCCGGGACAGGAGTCCAGGGGGCCCCAGCATTTT	CASKPSPGQESRGPQHF
TRBD2	TRBV7-9	TRBJ2-7	.	TGTGCCAGCAGCTTAAGGGGGACTAGCGGGAGCCCCTACGAGCAGTACTTC	CASSLRGTSGSPYEQYF
.	TRBV7-6	TRBJ1-1	.	TGTGCCAGCAGCTTACTCACGAACACTGAAGCTTTCTTT	CASSLLTNTEAFF
TRBD1	TRBV4-1	TRBJ1-2	.	TGCGCCAGCAGCCAAGTTATTCCCCCGGGACAGGGGCACTATGGCTACACCTTC	CASSQVIPPGQGHYGYTF
TRBD2	TRBV30	TRBJ2-1	.	TGTGCCTGGAGACTAGCGGGAGTTAGTGAGCAGTTCTTC	CAWRLAGVSEQFF
.	TRBV18	TRBJ1-5	.	TGTGCCAGCTCACCAGTTGAGGATGAGCCCCAGCATTTT	CASSPVEDEPQHF
TRBD1	TRBV29-1	TRBJ1-4	.	TGCAGCGTCCGGGCATTCGATACAGGGGACGAAAAACTGTTTTTT	CSVRAFDTGDEKLFF
TRBD2	TRBV7-9	TRBJ2-7	.	TGTGCCAGCAGCCCCGGGACTAGCGGCGCTACCTACGAGCAGTACTTC	CASSPGTSGATYEQYF
TRBD2	TRBV20-1	TRBJ2-5	.	TGCAGTGCTAACCTTCCACTAGCGGGAGGTCTCGGGGAGACCCAGTACTTC	CSANLPLAGGLGETQYF
TRBD1	TRBV12-3/TRBV12-4	TRBJ2-7	.	TGTGCCAGCAGTTTCGTGCAGGGGGCTTACGAGCAGTACTTC	CASSFVQGAYEQYF